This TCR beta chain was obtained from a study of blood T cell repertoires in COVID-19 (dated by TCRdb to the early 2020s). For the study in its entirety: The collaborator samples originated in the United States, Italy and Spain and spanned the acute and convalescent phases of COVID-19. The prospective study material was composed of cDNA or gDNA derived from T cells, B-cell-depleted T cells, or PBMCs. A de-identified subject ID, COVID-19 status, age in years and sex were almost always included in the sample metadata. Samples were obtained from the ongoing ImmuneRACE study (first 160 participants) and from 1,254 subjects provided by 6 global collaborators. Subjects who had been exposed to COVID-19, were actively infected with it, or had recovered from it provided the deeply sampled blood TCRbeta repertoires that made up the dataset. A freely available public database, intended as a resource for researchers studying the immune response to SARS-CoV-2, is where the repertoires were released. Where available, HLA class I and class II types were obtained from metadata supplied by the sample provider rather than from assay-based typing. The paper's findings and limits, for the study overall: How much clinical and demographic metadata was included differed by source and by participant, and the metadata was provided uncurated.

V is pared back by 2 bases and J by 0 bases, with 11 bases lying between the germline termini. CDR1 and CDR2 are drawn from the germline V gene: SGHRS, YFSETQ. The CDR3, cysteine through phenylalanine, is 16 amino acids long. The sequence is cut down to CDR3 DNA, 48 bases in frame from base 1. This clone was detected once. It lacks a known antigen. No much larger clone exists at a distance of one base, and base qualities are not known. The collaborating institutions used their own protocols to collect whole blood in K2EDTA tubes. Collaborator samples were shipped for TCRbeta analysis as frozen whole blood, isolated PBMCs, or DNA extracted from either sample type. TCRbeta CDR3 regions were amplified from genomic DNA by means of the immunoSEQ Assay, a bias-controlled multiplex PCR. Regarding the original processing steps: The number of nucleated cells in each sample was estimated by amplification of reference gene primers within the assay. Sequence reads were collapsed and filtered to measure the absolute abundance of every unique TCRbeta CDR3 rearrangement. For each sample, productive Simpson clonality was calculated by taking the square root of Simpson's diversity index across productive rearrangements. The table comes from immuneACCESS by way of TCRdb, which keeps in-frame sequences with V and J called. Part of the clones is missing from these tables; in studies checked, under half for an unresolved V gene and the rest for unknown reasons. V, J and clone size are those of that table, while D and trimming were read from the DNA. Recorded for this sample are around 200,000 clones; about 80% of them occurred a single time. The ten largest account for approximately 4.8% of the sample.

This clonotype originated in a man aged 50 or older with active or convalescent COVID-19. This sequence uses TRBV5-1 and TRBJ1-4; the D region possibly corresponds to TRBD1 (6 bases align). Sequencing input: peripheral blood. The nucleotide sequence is TGCGCCAGCAGCTTAGGACAGTCCGCAACTAATGAAAAACTGTTTTTT. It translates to CASSLGQSATNEKLFF. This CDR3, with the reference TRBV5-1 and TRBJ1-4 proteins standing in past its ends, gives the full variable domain KAGVTQTPRYLIKTRGQQVTLSCSPISGHRSVSWYQQTPGQGLQFLFEYFSETQRNKGNFPGRFSGRQFSNSRSEMNVSTLELGDSALYLCASSLGQSATNEKLFFGSGTQLSVL.